The 27 T cell receptor beta chains below come from one sample, sequenced in a study of T cell changes during pregnancy in multiple sclerosis. Assay: immunoSEQ multiplex PCR; the TCRdb copy retains only in-frame clones and omits some. There are about 66,000 clones in the sample; 91% occur only once, and less than 6% lies in the top ten. The material was CD8+ T cells from peripheral blood mononuclear cells, obtained before pregnancy. The receptor set was obtained from a female donor with multiple sclerosis, enrolled in a pregnancy study.

V gene TRBV19 combines with J gene TRBJ2-7; 7 nucleotides agree with TRBD1. The germline CDR1 and CDR2 sequences are LNHDA and SQIVND (reference sequence). V was pared by 6 bases and J by 5 bases, with 10 bases of the junction left unmatched. This CDR3 contains 14 residues. In DNA, the CDR3 is TGTGCCAGTAGCCCTGGGGACAGTCCCCACGAGCAGTACTTC. Translated, it gives CASSPGDSPHEQYF.

CDR3 protein: CASSSGPVLADDEAFF. The DNA of the CDR3 is TGCGCCAGCAGCTCCGGGCCCGTCCTAGCCGATGATGAAGCTTTCTTT. This chain connects TRBV5-1 to TRBJ1-1; D not certain. CDR1 is SGHRS and CDR2 is YFSETQ in the germline V gene. The CDR3 consists of 16 residues. V lost 3 bases and J 7 bases, leaving 22 bases between the germline ends.

Only a few counts were recorded for this clone. This chain links TRBV11-2 with TRBJ1-1; D gene uncertain. Germline V lookup: CDR1 SGHAT, CDR2 FQNNGV. Trimming left V 5 bases short and J 4 bases short, with 11 bases between. This CDR3 has 13 amino acids. The CDR3 region is CASSLPEATEAFF. As DNA, the CDR3 is TGTGCCAGCAGCCTTCCCGAGGCCACTGAAGCTTTCTTT.

This chain connects TRBV19 to TRBJ2-7; TRBD1 is a possible D gene (6 bases). V was shortened by 7 bases and J by 1 base, with 8 bases between the two germline ends. Germline CDR1 reads LNHDA; CDR2 reads SQIVND (reference sequence). The CDR3 is made up of 12 amino acids. CDR3 sequence: CASMGTSYEQYF. Written as DNA, the CDR3 is TGTGCCAGTATGGGGACATCCTACGAGCAGTACTTC. Full variable domain (remainder filled in from reference TRBV19 and TRBJ2-7): DGGITQSPKYLFRKEGQNVTLSCEQNLNHDAMYWYRQDPGQGLRLIYYSQIVNDFQKGDIAEGYSVSREKKESFPLTVTSAQKNPTAFYLCASMGTSYEQYFGPGTRLTVT.

The rearrangement links TRBV2 to TRBJ2-1; tentatively, D is TRBD2 (6 bases). V lost 2 bases and J 10 bases, leaving 12 bases between the germline ends. CDR1 and CDR2 from the germline V gene are SNHLY and FYNNEI. The CDR3 runs 13 residues. CDR3 in amino acids: CASSESGRVEQFF. The CDR3, as DNA: TGTGCCAGCAGTGAATCCGGGAGAGTGGAGCAGTTCTTC.

This chain's CDR3 is CASSPEVFNEKLFF. The CDR3 DNA follows: TGTGCCAGCAGCCCAGAAGTCTTTAATGAAAAACTGTTTTTT. V gene TRBV9 combines with J gene TRBJ1-4; D not certain. The length of the CDR3 is 14 residues. The germline CDR1 and CDR2 sequences are SGDLS and YYNGEE. V lost 4 bases to trimming and J lost 4 bases, with 11 bases between them.

In its sample, this clone was seen once. Here the CDR3 DNA reads TGTGCCAGCAGTGTGGGAGGCCATCAGCCCCAGCATTTT. Translated: CASSVGGHQPQHF. The chain has TRBV2 and TRBJ1-5, with D uncertain. CDR3 length: 13 amino acids. In germline, CDR1 is SNHLY, CDR2 FYNNEI. Trimming pared 4 bases from V and 5 bases from J, leaving 9 bases between. The full variable domain, in which reference TRBV2 and TRBJ1-5 provide the parts outside the CDR3, is EPEVTQTPSHQVTQMGQEVILRCVPISNHLYFYWYRQILGQKVEFLVSFYNNEISEKSEIFDDQFSVERPDGSNFTLKIRSTKLEDSAMYFCASSVGGHQPQHFGDGTRLSIL.

The genes are TRBV19 and TRBJ1-1, with D perhaps matching TRBD1 (5 bases). This CDR3 has 13 amino acids. Trimming removed 8 bases from V and 3 bases from J, with 13 bases in between. Looked up from germline, CDR1 is LNHDA and CDR2 is SQIVND (reference sequence). The CDR3 DNA reads as TGTGCCAGTCAAGAAATAGGGGACACTGAAGCTTTCTTT. Translating it yields CASQEIGDTEAFF.

The gene calls are TRBV11-2 and TRBJ1-4; the match to TRBD1 covers 7 bases. The CDR3 covers 14 residues. Germline loops: CDR1 SGHAT, CDR2 FQNNGV. Trimming took 5 bases from V and 5 from J; bases not matched to a gene: 5. The CDR3 loop reads CASSPGQKNEKLFF. The CDR3 nucleotides are TGTGCCAGCAGCCCGGGACAGAAAAATGAAAAACTGTTTTTT.

This chain links TRBV13 with TRBJ2-7; tentatively, D is TRBD1 (5 bases). The V gene's germline CDR1 is PRHDT and CDR2 FYEKMQ (reference sequence). V was trimmed by 2 bases and J by 3 bases, leaving 8 bases between them. CDR3 length: 13 amino acids. CDR3 bases: TGTGCCAGCAGCTTACAGGGTGACTACGAGCAGTACTTC. This translates into CASSLQGDYEQYF.

V is TRBV9 and J is TRBJ2-2; 8 bases match TRBD1. The V segment lost 7 bases and the J segment 1 base; nucleotides outside the gene matches: 0. CDR3 size: 13 residues. Germline loops: CDR1 SGDLS, CDR2 YYNGEE. CDR3 loop: CASGTGNTGELFF. Here the CDR3 DNA reads TGTGCCAGCGGGACAGGGAACACCGGGGAGCTGTTTTTT.

V usage is TRBV7-6 and J usage is TRBJ2-2; 9 bases map to TRBD2. Germline-derived CDR1 and CDR2 are SGHVS and FNYEAQ. Losses at the gene ends were 5 bases for V and 3 bases for J; bases not matched to a gene: 13. The CDR3 consists of 18 residues. CDR3 residues: CASSPRRGASGDTGELFF. In DNA, the CDR3 is TGTGCCAGCAGCCCTCGGAGGGGGGCTAGCGGGGACACCGGGGAGCTGTTTTTT.

The J gene is TRBJ2-2, the V gene TRBV6-1; no firm D call. The CDR3 is 14 amino acids. Per the germline V gene, CDR1 is MNHNS and CDR2 is SASEGT. The V gene lost 8 bases and the J gene lost 7 bases, with 17 bases spanning the gap. CDR3 in DNA: TGTGCCAGCCCAAGACCCCTTTCGGGCGGGGAGCTGTTTTTT. It codes for CASPRPLSGGELFF.

This chain joins TRBV13 and TRBJ2-5, with TRBD2 matching 8 bases. Germline V gene sequence: CDR1 PRHDT, CDR2 FYEKMQ (reference sequence). Losses at the gene ends were 0 bases for V and 2 bases for J; bases not matched to a gene: 2. This CDR3 spans 15 amino acids. The DNA for the CDR3 is TGTGCCAGCAGCTTAGGCGGGGGGGAACAAGAGACCCAGTACTTC. This codes for CASSLGGGEQETQYF.

The table lists this clone with a count of one. The chain couples TRBV9 to TRBJ2-5, with D unclear. Trimming removed 4 bases at V and 1 base at J, with 5 bases between. The CDR3 is 12 amino acids. Germline CDR1 reads SGDLS; CDR2 reads YYNGEE. CDR3 sequence: CASSPGQETQYF. The DNA for the CDR3 is TGTGCCAGCAGCCCCGGCCAAGAGACCCAGTACTTC.

This clone was picked up a small number of times. V is TRBV10-3 and J is TRBJ2-2; D remains ambiguous. The CDR3 loop spans 13 amino acids. Germline V gene data show CDR1 as ENHRY and CDR2 as SYGVKD. V lost 11 bases to trimming and J lost 2 bases, with 12 bases between them. This CDR3 reads CAVTQTNTGELFF. The CDR3 DNA sequence: TGTGCCGTAACACAGACAAACACCGGGGAGCTGTTTTTT.

The rearrangement uses TRBV10-1 and TRBJ1-5, with 7 bases matching TRBD1. This CDR3 comprises 15 residues. Germline V gene data show CDR1 as WNHNN and CDR2 as SYGVQD (reference sequence). Trimming at V came to 7 bases and at J to 3 bases, leaving 9 bases not matched to a gene. CDR3 sequence (DNA): TGCGCCAGCATCCTCAGGACAGGCCCCAATCAGCCCCAGCATTTT. It specifies CASILRTGPNQPQHF.

CDR3 residues: CASSLGVVYDNSPLHF. Here the CDR3 DNA reads TGTGCCAGCAGCTTAGGTGTAGTTTATGATAATTCACCCCTCCACTTT. V usage is TRBV7-2 and J usage is TRBJ1-6; D remains unclear. Germline V gene sequence: CDR1 SGHTA, CDR2 FQGNSA. V lost 1 base to trimming and J lost 5 bases, with 12 bases between them. This CDR3 has 16 amino acids. The whole variable domain, filled in from reference TRBV7-2 and TRBJ1-6, reads GAGVSQSPSNKVTEKGKDVELRCDPISGHTALYWYRQSLGQGLEFLIYFQGNSAPDKSGLPSDRFSAERTGGSVSTLTIQRTQQEDSAVYLCASSLGVVYDNSPLHFGNGTRLTVT.

This chain connects TRBV7-6 to TRBJ2-1, with no clear D. Trimming pared 1 base from V and 0 bases from J, leaving 7 bases between. The CDR3 totals 15 residues. Germline CDR1 SGHVS, CDR2 FNYEAQ. The CDR3 DNA reads as TGTGCCAGCAGCTTAGTAGCTGGCTCCTACAATGAGCAGTTCTTC. Its protein is CASSLVAGSYNEQFF.

The chain combines TRBV2 with TRBJ2-7; no firm D call. Germline V CDR1 and CDR2: SNHLY, FYNNEI. Trimming cost V 6 bases and J 6 bases, with 12 bases left between them. CDR3 length: 12 amino acids. The CDR3 bases are TGTGCCAGCAGGGTTGCGACGGGCGAGCAGTACTTC. It yields the protein CASRVATGEQYF. Full variable domain (outside the CDR3, taken from reference TRBV2 and TRBJ2-7): EPEVTQTPSHQVTQMGQEVILRCVPISNHLYFYWYRQILGQKVEFLVSFYNNEISEKSEIFDDQFSVERPDGSNFTLKIRSTKLEDSAMYFCASRVATGEQYFGPGTRLTVT.

The CDR3 region is CASSASRGTKNIQYF. In DNA form, the CDR3 reads TGTGCCAGCAGCGCGTCCAGGGGGACCAAAAACATTCAGTACTTC. The chain links TRBV9 to TRBJ2-4; 7 bases fit TRBD1. This CDR3 is built from 15 residues. The germline CDR1 and CDR2 sequences are SGDLS and YYNGEE. V was clipped by 3 bases and J by 2 bases; unmatched bases: 5.

The chain links TRBV10-3 to TRBJ1-2; D may be TRBD1 (6 bases). Deletions cut 0 bases from V and 4 bases from J, with 18 bases between. Looked up from germline, CDR1 is ENHRY and CDR2 is SYGVKD. This CDR3 contains 17 residues. The CDR3 is CAISESSDPGVGYGYTF. CDR3 nucleotides: TGTGCCATCAGTGAGTCGAGCGACCCAGGGGTAGGCTATGGCTACACCTTC.

The rearrangement uses TRBV29-1 and TRBJ1-3, with D uncertain. V was clipped by 0 bases and J by 0 bases, with 12 bases between them. The CDR3 extends over 16 amino acids. Per germline, CDR1 SQVTM and CDR2 ANQGSEA. DNA of the CDR3: TGCAGCGTTGAAGATAAACCCGCCAGCTCTGGAAACACCATATATTTT. Encoded protein: CSVEDKPASSGNTIYF.

The chain is built from TRBV6-5 and TRBJ1-1, with TRBD1 identical over 7 bases. This CDR3 is built from 14 residues. V trimming: 2 bases; J trimming: 8 bases; junction bases outside the gene matches: 8. Germline V gene sequence: CDR1 MNHEY, CDR2 SVGAGI. The CDR3 is CASSYDPLGGEAFF. The CDR3 bases are TGTGCCAGCAGTTACGATCCCTTAGGGGGCGAAGCTTTCTTT.

The V gene is TRBV7-9, the J gene TRBJ1-2, with D maybe TRBD1 (5 bases). V lost 1 base to trimming and J lost 6 bases, with 9 bases between them. This CDR3 contains 13 residues. Germline assignment: CDR1 SEHNR and CDR2 FQNEAQ (reference sequence). The CDR3 DNA follows: TGTGCCAGCAGCTTAGGGCAGGGTAATGGCTACACCTTC. Its translation is CASSLGQGNGYTF.

This sequence joins TRBV6-5 and TRBJ1-2; possible D gene TRBD1, 5 bases. The V gene's germline CDR1 is MNHEY and CDR2 SVGAGI. V lost 0 bases, J lost 6 bases, and 11 bases lay in between. The CDR3 extends over 14 amino acids. CDR3 protein: CASSYSRTGDGYTF. The CDR3 DNA reads as TGTGCCAGCAGTTACTCGAGGACGGGGGATGGCTACACCTTC.

In its sample, this clone was seen a few times. The chain recombines TRBV2 with TRBJ1-1; D is unresolved. The V end lost 1 base, the J end lost 2 bases, and 8 bases lay between the germline ends. The CDR3 extends over 14 amino acids. The V gene's germline CDR1 is SNHLY and CDR2 FYNNEI. CDR3 protein: CASSEEEDNTEAFF. DNA of the CDR3: TGTGCCAGCAGTGAAGAGGAGGATAACACTGAAGCTTTCTTT.